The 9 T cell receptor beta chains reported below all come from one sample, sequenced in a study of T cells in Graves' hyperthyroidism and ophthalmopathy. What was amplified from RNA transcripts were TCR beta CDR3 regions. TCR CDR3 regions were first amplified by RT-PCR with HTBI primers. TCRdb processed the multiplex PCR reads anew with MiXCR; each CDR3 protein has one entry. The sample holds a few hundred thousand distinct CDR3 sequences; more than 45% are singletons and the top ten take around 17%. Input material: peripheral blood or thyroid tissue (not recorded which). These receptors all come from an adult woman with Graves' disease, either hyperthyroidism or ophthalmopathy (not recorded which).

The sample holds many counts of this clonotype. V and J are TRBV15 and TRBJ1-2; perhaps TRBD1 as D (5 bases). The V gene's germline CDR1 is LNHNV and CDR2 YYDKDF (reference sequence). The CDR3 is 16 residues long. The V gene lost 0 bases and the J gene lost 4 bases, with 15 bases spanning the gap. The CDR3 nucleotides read TGTGCCACCAGCAGAGATAGTAGGAGGCAGGGCTATGGCTACACCTTC. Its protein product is CATSRDSRRQGYGYTF.

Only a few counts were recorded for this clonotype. The CDR3 protein is CATRRWNEQFF. CDR3 nucleotides: TGTGCCACCAGGCGTTGGAATGAGCAGTTCTTC. This chain joins TRBV24-1 and TRBJ2-1; no firm D call. Trimming left V 7 bases short and J 7 bases short, with 7 bases between. Germline CDR1 is KGHDR and CDR2 is SFDVKD. The CDR3 sequence is 11 residues long.

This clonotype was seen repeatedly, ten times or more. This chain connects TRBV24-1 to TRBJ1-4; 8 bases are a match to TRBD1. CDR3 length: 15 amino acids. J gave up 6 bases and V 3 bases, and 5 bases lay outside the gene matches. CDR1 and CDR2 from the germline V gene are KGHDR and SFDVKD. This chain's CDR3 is CATSDPGTGHEKLFF. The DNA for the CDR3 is TGTGCCACCAGTGATCCCGGGACAGGACATGAAAAACTGTTTTTT.

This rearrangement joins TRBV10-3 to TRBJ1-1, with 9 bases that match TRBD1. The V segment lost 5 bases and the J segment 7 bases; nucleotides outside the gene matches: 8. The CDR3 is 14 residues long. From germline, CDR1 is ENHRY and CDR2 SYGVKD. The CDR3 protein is CAISRPGTGNEAFF. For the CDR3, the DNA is TGTGCCATCAGTCGTCCCGGGACAGGGAATGAAGCTTTCTTT.

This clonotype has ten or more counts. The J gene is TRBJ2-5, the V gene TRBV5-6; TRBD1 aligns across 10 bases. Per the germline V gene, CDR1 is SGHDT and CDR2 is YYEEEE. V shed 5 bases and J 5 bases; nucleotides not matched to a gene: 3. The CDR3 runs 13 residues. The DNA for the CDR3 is TGTGCCAGCAGGAGGGACAGGGGCGAGACCCAGTACTTC. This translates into CASRRDRGETQYF.

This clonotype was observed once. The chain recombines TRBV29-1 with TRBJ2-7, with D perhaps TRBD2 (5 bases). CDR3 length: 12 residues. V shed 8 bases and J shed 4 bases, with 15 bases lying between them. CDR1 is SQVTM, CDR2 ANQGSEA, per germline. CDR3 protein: CSLRVTAYEQYF. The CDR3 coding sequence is TGCAGCTTGCGGGTTACGGCTTACGAGCAGTACTTC.

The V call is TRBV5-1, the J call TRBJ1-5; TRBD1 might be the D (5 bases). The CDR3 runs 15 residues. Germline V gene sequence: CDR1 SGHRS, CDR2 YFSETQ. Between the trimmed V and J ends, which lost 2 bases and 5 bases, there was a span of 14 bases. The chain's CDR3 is CASSLMRLGDQPQHF. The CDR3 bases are TGCGCCAGCAGCTTAATGCGGCTAGGGGATCAGCCCCAGCATTTT. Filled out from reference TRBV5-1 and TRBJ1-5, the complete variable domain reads KAGVTQTPRYLIKTRGQQVTLSCSPISGHRSVSWYQQTPGQGLQFLFEYFSETQRNKGNFPGRFSGRQFSNSRSEMNVSTLELGDSALYLCASSLMRLGDQPQHFGDGTRLSIL.

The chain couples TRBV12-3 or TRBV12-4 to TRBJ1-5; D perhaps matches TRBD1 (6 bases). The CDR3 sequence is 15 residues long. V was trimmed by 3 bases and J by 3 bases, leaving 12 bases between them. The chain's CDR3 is CASSLRAGDNQPQHF. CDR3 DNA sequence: TGTGCCAGCAGTTTGAGGGCAGGGGACAATCAGCCCCAGCATTTT.

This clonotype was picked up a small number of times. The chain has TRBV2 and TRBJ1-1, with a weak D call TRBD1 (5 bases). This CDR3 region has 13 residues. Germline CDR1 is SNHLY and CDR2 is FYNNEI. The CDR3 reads CARDHRGNTEAFF. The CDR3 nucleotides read TGTGCTAGAGATCATAGGGGGAACACTGAAGCTTTCTTT.